A single sample is the source of the 10 T cell receptor beta chains below, sequenced in a study of PD-1 blockade in classical Hodgkin lymphoma. Brentuximab vedotin exposure varied among the patients, all of whom had relapsed after autologous stem cell transplantation. Some clones are missing from TCRdb's copy, which holds only in-frame ones; the method was immunoSEQ multiplex PCR. The repertoire holds 120,000 to 150,000 clones, with about 81% as singletons. The source was peripheral blood mononuclear cells (PBMCs), collected before the second cycle of nivolumab. The receptors come from a human donor with classical Hodgkin lymphoma.

This clone has only one observation. The chain combines TRBV9 with TRBJ1-2, with 7 bases lining up with TRBD1. The CDR3 runs 12 residues. Trimming took 3 bases from V and 6 from J; bases not matched to a gene: 2. Germline V gene sequence: CDR1 SGDLS, CDR2 YYNGEE. The CDR3 coding sequence is TGTGCCAGCAGCGGAGACAGGGATGGCTACACCTTC. It is translated as CASSGDRDGYTF. The entire variable domain, with the rest obtained from reference TRBV9 and TRBJ1-2, is as follows: DSGVTQTPKHLITATGQRVTLRCSPRSGDLSVYWYQQSLDQGLQFLIQYYNGEERAKGNILERFSAQQFPDLHSELNLSSLELGDSALYFCASSGDRDGYTFGSGTRLTVV.

The chain uses TRBV5-1 and TRBJ2-1; TRBD2 matches at 12 bases. V dropped 5 bases and J dropped 7; count of bases not matched to a gene: 7. CDR3 length equals 15 residues. Per germline, CDR1 SGHRS and CDR2 YFSETQ. DNA for the CDR3: TGCGCCAGCAGTCGACTAGCGGGAGTGGGGAATGAGCAGTTCTTC. This sequence encodes CASSRLAGVGNEQFF.

V usage is TRBV27 and J usage is TRBJ2-7; 7 bases are a match to TRBD1. J gave up 3 bases and V 6 bases, and 8 bases lay outside the gene matches. Germline-derived CDR1 and CDR2 are MNHEY and SMNVEV (reference sequence). CDR3 length equals 14 residues. The CDR3 reads CASRRSWDSYEQYF. CDR3 DNA: TGTGCCAGCAGACGAAGCTGGGACAGCTACGAGCAGTACTTC.

The chain combines TRBV6-5 with TRBJ2-2; D remains unclear. V dropped 8 bases and J dropped 4 bases, with 11 bases sitting between them. The germline V gene has CDR1 MNHEY and CDR2 SVGAGI. The CDR3 length is 13 residues. CDR3: CASAGRSTGELFF. The CDR3 DNA reads TGTGCCAGCGCCGGTCGGAGCACCGGGGAGCTGTTTTTT.

The chain is built from TRBV9 and TRBJ1-1; the D is unclear. The CDR3 is made up of 11 amino acids. Germline lookup yields CDR1 SGDLS and CDR2 YYNGEE. V lost 3 bases to trimming and J lost 9 bases, with 9 bases between them. The CDR3 loop reads CASSASGKAFF. For the CDR3, the DNA is TGTGCCAGCAGCGCCTCAGGTAAAGCTTTCTTT.

This clone came up once. The chain uses TRBV7-2 and TRBJ2-5; the D call may be TRBD1 or TRBD2 (6 bases each). V was pared by 1 base and J by 4 bases, with 13 bases between. The CDR3 totals 15 residues. In germline, CDR1 is SGHTA, CDR2 FQGNSA. The CDR3 spells CASSLVPGEVETQYF. CDR3 in DNA: TGTGCCAGCAGCTTAGTGCCAGGGGAGGTAGAGACCCAGTACTTC.

V usage is TRBV6-5 and J usage is TRBJ1-2; tentatively, D is TRBD1 (6 bases). Germline values: CDR1 MNHEY, CDR2 SVGAGI. This CDR3 is built from 13 residues. V was clipped by 5 bases and J by 2 bases, with 9 bases between them. CDR3 protein: CASSITGNYGYTF. The CDR3 bases are TGTGCCAGCAGTATTACAGGGAACTATGGCTACACCTTC.

In its sample, this clone was seen many times. For the CDR3, the DNA is TGTGCCAGCAGTGAACAGAGAAATTCCTACGAGCAGTACTTC. It translates to CASSEQRNSYEQYF. This chain joins TRBV6-1 and TRBJ2-7; the D is unclear. The germline CDR1 and CDR2 sequences are MNHNS and SASEGT. The CDR3 contains 14 residues. The V gene lost 2 bases and the J gene lost 1 base, with 9 bases spanning the gap.

The table lists this clone with a few counts. The chain is built from TRBV30 and TRBJ1-5, with 7 bases fitting TRBD1. Germline CDR1 and CDR2: GTSNPN and SVGIG (reference sequence). V lost 5 bases to trimming and J lost 5 bases; unmatched junction nucleotides: 6. The CDR3 extends over 13 amino acids. CDR3 sequence reads: CAWGGGSDQPQHF. The CDR3 DNA sequence: TGTGCCTGGGGAGGGGGCTCAGATCAGCCCCAGCATTTT. The whole variable domain, filled in from reference TRBV30 and TRBJ1-5, reads SQTIHQWPATLVQPVGSPLSLECTVEGTSNPNLYWYRQAAGRGLQLLFYSVGIGQISSEVPQNLSASRPQDRQFILSSKKLLLSDSGFYLCAWGGGSDQPQHFGDGTRLSIL.

The chain couples TRBV25-1 to TRBJ2-7; 10 bases align to TRBD1. The V gene's germline CDR1 is MGHDK and CDR2 SYGVNS. The ends lost 6 bases at V and 2 bases at J; junction bases unmatched: 7. The CDR3 extends over 15 amino acids. This chain's CDR3 is CASSAAGTGAYEQYF. CDR3 coding DNA: TGTGCCAGCAGCGCAGCGGGGACAGGGGCCTACGAGCAGTACTTC.